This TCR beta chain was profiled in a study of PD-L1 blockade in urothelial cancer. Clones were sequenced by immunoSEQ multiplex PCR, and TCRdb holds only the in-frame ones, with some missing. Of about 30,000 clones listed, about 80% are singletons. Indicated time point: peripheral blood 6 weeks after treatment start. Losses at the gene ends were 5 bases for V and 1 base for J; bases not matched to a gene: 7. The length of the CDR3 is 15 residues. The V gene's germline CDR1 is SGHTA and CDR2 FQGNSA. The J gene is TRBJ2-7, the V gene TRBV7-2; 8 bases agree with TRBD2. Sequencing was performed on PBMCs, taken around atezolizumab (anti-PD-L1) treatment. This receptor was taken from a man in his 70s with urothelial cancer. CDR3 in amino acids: CASSATGLGSYEQYF. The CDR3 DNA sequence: TGTGCCAGCAGCGCAACGGGACTAGGGTCCTACGAGCAGTACTTC.